The TCR beta chain under discussion was sequenced for a study of OX40 agonist ivuxolimab in advanced cancers. Study background: One hepatocellular carcinoma and a couple of cutaneous melanoma patients partially responded.

Study conclusions and caveats: At doses 0.1 to 3.0 mg/kg, CD4+ and CD8+ clones expanded.

At baseline, cycle 4 day 1, and cycle 7 day 1, blood was sampled. Regarding this clone: The antigen is not known.

Trimming took off 3 bases at V and 2 bases at J, with 11 bases between the two ends. This CDR3 is 15 amino acids long. Per the germline V gene, CDR1 is KGHSH and CDR2 is LQKENI. Some clones are missing from TCRdb's copy, which holds only in-frame ones; the method was immunoSEQ multiplex PCR. There are about 40,000 clones in the sample; around 89% occur only once, and over 0.55% lies in the top ten. This chain connects TRBV18 to TRBJ1-5; no firm D call. The sequence was collected from an adult with an advanced solid tumor such as melanoma, head and neck, liver or kidney cancer. Sequencing was performed on CD4+ or CD8+ T cells sorted from blood, taken in a trial of the OX40 agonist ivuxolimab. CDR3 sequence: CASSPYYGGNQPQHF. The CDR3 nucleotides read TGTGCCAGCTCACCCTACTACGGGGGCAATCAGCCCCAGCATTTT.